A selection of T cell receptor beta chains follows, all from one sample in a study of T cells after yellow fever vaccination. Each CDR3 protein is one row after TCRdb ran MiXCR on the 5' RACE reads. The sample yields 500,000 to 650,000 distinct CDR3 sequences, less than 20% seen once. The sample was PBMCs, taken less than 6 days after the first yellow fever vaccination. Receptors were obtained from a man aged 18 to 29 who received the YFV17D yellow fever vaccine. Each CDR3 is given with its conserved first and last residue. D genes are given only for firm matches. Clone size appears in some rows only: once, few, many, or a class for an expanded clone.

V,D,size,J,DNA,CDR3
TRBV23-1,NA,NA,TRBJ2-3,TGCGCCAGCAGTTCACAGACCCGATTTAGCACAGATACGCAGTATTTT,CASSSQTRFSTDTQYF
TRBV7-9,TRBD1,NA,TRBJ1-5,TGTGCCAGCAGCGCCGACAGGGGGCACGGTCAGCCCCAGCATTTT,CASSADRGHGQPQHF
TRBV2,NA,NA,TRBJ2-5,TGTGCCAGCAGTGAAGGGGATACACAAGAGACCCAGTACTTC,CASSEGDTQETQYF
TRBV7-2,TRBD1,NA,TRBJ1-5,TGTGCCAGCAGCCTGACAGGGGCTTTTAGCAATCAGCCCCAGCATTTT,CASSLTGAFSNQPQHF
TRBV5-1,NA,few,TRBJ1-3,TGCGCCAGCAGCTTGGATGGGGCAGGGGACATCGGTGACGCCATATATTTT,CASSLDGAGDIGDAIYF
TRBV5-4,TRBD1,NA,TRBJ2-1,TGTGCCAGCAGCTTAGGGACAGAAAGCTCCTACAATGAGCAGTTCTTC,CASSLGTESSYNEQFF
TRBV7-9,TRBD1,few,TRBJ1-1,TGTGCCAGCAGCTCCCAAGGTCTGACAGGGACTGAAGCTTTCTTT,CASSSQGLTGTEAFF
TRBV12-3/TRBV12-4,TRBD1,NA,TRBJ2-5,TGTGCCAGCAGTCCCCGTTCAGACAGGGGGAGGGAAGAGACCCAGTACTTC,CASSPRSDRGREETQYF
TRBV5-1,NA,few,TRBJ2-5,TGCGCCAGCAGTAAACAAGAGACCCAGTACTTC,CASSKQETQYF
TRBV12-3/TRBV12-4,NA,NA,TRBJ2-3,TGTGCCAGCAGTTTCCACGGGGAGAGGGATACGCAGTATTTT,CASSFHGERDTQYF
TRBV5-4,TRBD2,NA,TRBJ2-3,TGTGCCACCCCACCCCCGGGGGGGAGCACAGATACGCAGTATTTT,CATPPPGGSTDTQYF
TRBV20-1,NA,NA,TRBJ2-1,TGCAGTGGGGAAGAGTACAATGAGCAGTTCTTC,CSGEEYNEQFF
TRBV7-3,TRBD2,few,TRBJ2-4,TGTGCCAGCAGCTTCGGACTAGCGGTAGCCAAAAACATTCAGTACTTC,CASSFGLAVAKNIQYF
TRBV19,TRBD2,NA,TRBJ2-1,TGTGCCAGTAGTAGCCCCTCGGCGGGGGTCTCCTACAATGAGCAGTTCTTC,CASSSPSAGVSYNEQFF
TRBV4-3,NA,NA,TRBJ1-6,TGCGCCAGCAGCCAGACCGCTGGTCAGGACAATTCACCCCTCCACTTT,CASSQTAGQDNSPLHF
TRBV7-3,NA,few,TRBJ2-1,TGTGCCAGCAGCTTAACGTTCGGGCAGGGCAGCGGTGAGCAGTTCTTC,CASSLTFGQGSGEQFF
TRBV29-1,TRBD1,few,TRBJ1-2,TGCAGCGTTGAGGGACAGGGGAATGGCTACACCTTC,CSVEGQGNGYTF
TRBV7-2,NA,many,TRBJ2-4,TGTGCCAGCAGCATATCCCTGGGGACAGCCAAAAACATTCAGTACTTC,CASSISLGTAKNIQYF
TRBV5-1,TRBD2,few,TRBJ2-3,TGCGCCAGCAGCCGACGACTAGCGGGGGCCACAGATACGCAGTATTTT,CASSRRLAGATDTQYF
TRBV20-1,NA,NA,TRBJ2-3,TGCAGTGCTCCGGACATTAGCACAGATACGCAGTATTTT,CSAPDISTDTQYF
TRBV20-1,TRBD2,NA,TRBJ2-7,TGCAGTGCTAGGGGACAACTAGCGGGGGGGCTTTCGCAGTACTTC,CSARGQLAGGLSQYF
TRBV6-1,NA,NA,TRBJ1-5,TGTGCCAGCAGTCCAAATTCGTATCGGCGGAATCAGCCCCAGCATTTT,CASSPNSYRRNQPQHF
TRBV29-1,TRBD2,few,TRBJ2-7,TGCAGCGTTGCGGGACTAGCGGGGACAACCTACGAGCAGTACTTC,CSVAGLAGTTYEQYF
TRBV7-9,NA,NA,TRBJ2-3,TGTGCCAGCAGCTTAGACCGGCCAGATACGCAGTATTTT,CASSLDRPDTQYF
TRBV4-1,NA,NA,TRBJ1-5,TGCGCCAGCAGCCAAGCTGGGAGCAATCAGCCCCAGCATTTT,CASSQAGSNQPQHF
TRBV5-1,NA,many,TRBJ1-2,TGCGCCAGCAGCTTGGACGGTATCTATGGCTACACCTTC,CASSLDGIYGYTF
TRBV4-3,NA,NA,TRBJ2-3,TGCGCCAGCAGCCATTTAAACGGGGTGGCAGATACGCAGTATTTT,CASSHLNGVADTQYF
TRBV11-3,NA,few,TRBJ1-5,TGTGCCAGCAGCATCCCACACCGGGACGATAGCAATCAGCCCCAGCATTTT,CASSIPHRDDSNQPQHF
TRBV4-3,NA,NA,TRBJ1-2,TGCGCCAGCAGCCAACTATCCGGGAGTAACTATGGCTACACCTTC,CASSQLSGSNYGYTF
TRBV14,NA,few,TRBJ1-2,TGTGCCAGCAGCCAAGAAATGGGCCCCTTCTATGGCTACACCTTC,CASSQEMGPFYGYTF
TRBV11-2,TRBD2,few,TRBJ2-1,TGTGCCAGCAGCTTAGGTCCGGGTGCGGGGGAAATATACAATGAGCAGTTCTTC,CASSLGPGAGEIYNEQFF
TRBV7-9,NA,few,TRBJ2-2,TGTGCCAGCAGCCCGGGATACACCGCGAACACCGGGGAGCTGTTTTTT,CASSPGYTANTGELFF
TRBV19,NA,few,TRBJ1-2,TGTGCCAGTAGTATCTGGAGGGGATCGGATGGCTACACCTTC,CASSIWRGSDGYTF
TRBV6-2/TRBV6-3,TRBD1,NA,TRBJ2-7,TGTGCCAGCAGGGGGACAGGTCTTTCCTACGAGCAGTACTTC,CASRGTGLSYEQYF
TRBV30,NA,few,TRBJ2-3,TGTGCCTGCTTCGCTTTTAACAGACGCACAGATACGCAGTATTTT,CACFAFNRRTDTQYF
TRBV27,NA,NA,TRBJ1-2,TGTGCCAGCAGACCCGCCGAGTACAGACCTAACTATGGCTACACCTTC,CASRPAEYRPNYGYTF
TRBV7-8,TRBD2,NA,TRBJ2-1,TGTGCCAGCAGCTTAAGGGCTAGCGGGGGGGCCTTCGCTCTCTACAATGAGCAGTTCTTC,CASSLRASGGAFALYNEQFF
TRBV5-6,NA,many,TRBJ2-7,TGTGCCAGCAGCGGGAAGGACTACTCCTACGAGCAGTACTTC,CASSGKDYSYEQYF
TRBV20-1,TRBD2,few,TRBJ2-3,TGCAGTGCTAGACCGGGACTAGCGGGGAGGGCAGATACGCAGTATTTT,CSARPGLAGRADTQYF
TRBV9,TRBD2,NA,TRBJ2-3,TGTGCCAGCAGCCCCAGGACTAGCGGGGGACCTAGCACAGATACGCAGTATTTT,CASSPRTSGGPSTDTQYF
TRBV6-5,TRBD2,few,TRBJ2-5,TGTGCCAGCAGTTACGCTAGCGGGGGGGTTCGGGAGACCCAGTACTTC,CASSYASGGVRETQYF
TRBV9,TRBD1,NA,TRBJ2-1,TGTGCCAGCAGCCCCCAGGGGGCGCGGTACAATGAGCAGTTCTTC,CASSPQGARYNEQFF
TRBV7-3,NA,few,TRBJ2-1,TGTGCCAGCGGCGATGGACCGAGCTCCTACAATGAGCAGTTCTTC,CASGDGPSSYNEQFF
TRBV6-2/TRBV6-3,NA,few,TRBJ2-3,TGTGCCAGCAATCAATTCCGCACAGATACGCAGTATTTT,CASNQFRTDTQYF
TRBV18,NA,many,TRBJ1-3,TGTGCCAGCTCACCCGGGTTTCCCGGGACTGGAAACACCATATATTTT,CASSPGFPGTGNTIYF
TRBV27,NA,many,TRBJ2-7,TGTGCCAGCAGTAACAACTACGAGCAGTACTTC,CASSNNYEQYF
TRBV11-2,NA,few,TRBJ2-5,TGTGCCAGCAGCTTAGCTGGGTGGCAAGGAAAAGAGACCCAGTACTTC,CASSLAGWQGKETQYF
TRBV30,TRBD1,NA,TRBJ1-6,TGTGCCTGGACGGGACAGGGAGATTCACCCCTCCACTTT,CAWTGQGDSPLHF
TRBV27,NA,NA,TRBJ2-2,TGTGCCAGCAGTTCCAGTTTCACCGGGGAGCTGTTTTTT,CASSSSFTGELFF
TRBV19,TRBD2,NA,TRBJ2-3,TGTGCCAGTAGTCCCGATAGCGGGGGGCGAGATACGCAGTATTTT,CASSPDSGGRDTQYF
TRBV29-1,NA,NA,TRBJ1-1,TGCAGCGTTGCCGGGGGAAGTTGGAACACTGAAGCTTTCTTT,CSVAGGSWNTEAFF
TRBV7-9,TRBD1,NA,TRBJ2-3,TGTGCCAGCAGCTTAGTTGGACAGGGGAACGCAGATACGCAGTATTTT,CASSLVGQGNADTQYF
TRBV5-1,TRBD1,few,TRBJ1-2,TGCGCCAGCAGCTTGGAGGGACAGGATCAAGCCTTC,CASSLEGQDQAF
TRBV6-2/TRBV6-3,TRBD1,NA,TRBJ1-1,TGTGCCAGCAACCTGGGACAGGGTCGTACTGAAGCTTTCTTT,CASNLGQGRTEAFF
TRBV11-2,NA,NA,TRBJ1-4,TGTGCCAGCAGAAGCCGGGTGGCAACTAATGAAAAACTGTTTTTT,CASRSRVATNEKLFF
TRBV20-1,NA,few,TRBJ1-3,TGCAGTGCTAGTGAGGGGGTCGGAAACACCATATATTTT,CSASEGVGNTIYF
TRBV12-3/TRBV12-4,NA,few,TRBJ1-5,TGTGCCAGCACCACCGGGACACTAAATCAGCCCCAGCATTTT,CASTTGTLNQPQHF
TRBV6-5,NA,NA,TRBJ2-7,TGTGCCAGCAGTTGGGAAGGACGGTCCTACGAGCAGTACTTC,CASSWEGRSYEQYF
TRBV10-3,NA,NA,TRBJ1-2,TGTGCCATCAGTGAGTCGGGGTCAGGGTACTATGGCTACACCTTC,CAISESGSGYYGYTF
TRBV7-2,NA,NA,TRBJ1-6,TGTGCCAGCAGCCCCTCTCTGGGCGGGTTCGCACCCCTCCACTTT,CASSPSLGGFAPLHF